The T cell receptor beta chain described here comes from a study of blood T cell repertoires in COVID-19. The wider study: The United States, Italy and Spain were the sources of the acute and convalescent COVID-19 samples. Sources were T cells, B-cell-depleted T cells, or PBMCs; the material itself was cDNA or gDNA.

The length of the CDR3 is 17 residues. Trimming cost V 1 base and J 4 bases, with 17 bases left between them. Germline CDR1 LNHDA, CDR2 SQIVND (reference sequence). As originally analysed: Reference gene primer amplification in the assay estimated nucleated cell counts. Assay used: immunoSEQ multiplex PCR; TCRdb lists only in-frame clones, some missing. From that table come the V and J calls and clone size; the DNA was used to work out D and trimming. The table includes just under 350,000 clones, 85% to 90% detected once. Seattle enrolled patients during active infection and tracked them longitudinally.

The sample taken for sequencing was peripheral blood. The clonotype comes from a woman between 45 and 60 years old with COVID-19, enrolled during active disease. This chain links TRBV19 with TRBJ1-5; the D gene is possibly TRBD1 (5 bases). The CDR3 loop is CASSIGGGTYSNQPQHF. The DNA for the CDR3 is TGTGCCAGTAGTATAGGGGGGGGGACCTATAGTAATCAGCCCCAGCATTTT.